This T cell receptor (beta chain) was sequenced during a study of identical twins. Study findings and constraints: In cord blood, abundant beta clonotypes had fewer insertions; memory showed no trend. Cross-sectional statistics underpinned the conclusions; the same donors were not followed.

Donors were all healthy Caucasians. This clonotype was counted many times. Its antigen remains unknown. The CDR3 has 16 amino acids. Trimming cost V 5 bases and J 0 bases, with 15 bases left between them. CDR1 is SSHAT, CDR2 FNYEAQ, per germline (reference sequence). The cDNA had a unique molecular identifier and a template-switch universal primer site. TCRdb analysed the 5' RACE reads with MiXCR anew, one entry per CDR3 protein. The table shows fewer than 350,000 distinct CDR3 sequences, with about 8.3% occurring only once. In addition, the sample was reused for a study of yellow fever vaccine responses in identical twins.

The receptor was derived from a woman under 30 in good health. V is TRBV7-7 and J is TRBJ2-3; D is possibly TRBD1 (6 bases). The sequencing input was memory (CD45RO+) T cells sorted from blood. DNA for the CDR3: TGTGCCAGCAGCCCCGCCGGGACACATAGCACAGATACGCAGTATTTT. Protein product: CASSPAGTHSTDTQYF.